The rows below give T cell receptor beta chains drawn from one sample of a study of response to subunit inactivated influenza vaccine. Each CDR3 protein is one row after TCRdb ran MiXCR on the RT-PCR reads. The data show about 540,000 distinct CDR3 sequences, roughly 25% seen once. These same data were also listed under a study on T cells expressing NK-cell markers.

Sequenced material: CD4+ T cells sorted from PBMCs, taken approximately 12 days after vaccination. The receptors stem from a man aged 50-59 years who received an inactivated influenza vaccine. Each CDR3 is given with its conserved first and last residue. A D gene is named only where the DNA matches it firmly. Clone size is given for some rows only: seen once, a few or many times, or a class if the clone is expanded.

j_call d_call clone_size v_call cdr3_nt cdr3_aa
TRBJ1-2 . few TRBV7-6 TGTGCCAGCAGCTTAGGCCCTCCCTATGGCTACACCTTC CASSLGPPYGYTF
TRBJ1-1 . . TRBV5-1 TGCGCCAGCAGCTTGGATGCGGTCGCCCTTGAAGCTTTCTTT CASSLDAVALEAFF
TRBJ2-7 . . TRBV7-9 TGTGCCAGCAGCGCCTCATTCCGGGACGGAACCTACGAGCAGTACTTC CASSASFRDGTYEQYF
TRBJ2-3 TRBD2 . TRBV29-1 TGCAGCGCCCCCGGGGCGGGGGGATCCACAGATACGCAGTATTTT CSAPGAGGSTDTQYF
TRBJ2-1 . . TRBV3-1 TGTGCCAGCAGCCAAGATCGTGGGCAGAAGTACAATGAGCAGTTCTTC CASSQDRGQKYNEQFF
TRBJ1-2 . many TRBV4-1 TGCGCCAGCAGCCAAGAGCCCAGAGGTGTACTCTATGGCTACACCTTC CASSQEPRGVLYGYTF
TRBJ2-7 . few TRBV5-5 TGTGCCAGCAGCTCCCTGAACAGGGATCACGAGCAGTACTTC CASSSLNRDHEQYF
TRBJ1-2 TRBD1 few TRBV9 TGTGCCAGCAGCGTCCGTGTGACAGGGGATGGCTACACCTTC CASSVRVTGDGYTF
TRBJ1-2 . once TRBV21-1 TGTGCCAGCAGCACCAGTCATGGTGCGGGAGGACTCTACACCTTC CASSTSHGAGGLYTF
TRBJ2-3 TRBD1 few TRBV7-3 TGTGCCAGCAGCCCTCCCGGGTGGACAGGGCCCCACACAGATACGCAGTATTTT CASSPPGWTGPHTDTQYF
TRBJ1-3 . . TRBV7-2 TGTGCCAGCAGCTTAAGCGGCAGGGATGGAAACACCATATATTTT CASSLSGRDGNTIYF
TRBJ1-1 . many TRBV29-1 TGCAGCGTTGAAGAGTTTGGGGGATACGGGGCCACTGAAGCTTTCTTT CSVEEFGGYGATEAFF
TRBJ2-5 . few TRBV29-1 TGCAGCGTTGAAGTTTGGGAGACCCAGTACTTC CSVEVWETQYF
TRBJ1-1 TRBD1 . TRBV6-1 TGTGCCAGCAGTGTCTTAGGGACAGGGGAAGCTTTCTTT CASSVLGTGEAFF
TRBJ2-1 . few TRBV11-3 TGTGCCAGCAGCTTAACAGGCAGTGAGCAGTTCTTC CASSLTGSEQFF
TRBJ1-1 . few TRBV18 TGTGCCAGCTCACCCTGGACAAGGACTGAAGCTTTCTTT CASSPWTRTEAFF
TRBJ2-7 . . TRBV4-2 TGTGCCAGCAGCCAAGACCGGGGCCAACAGTACTTC CASSQDRGQQYF
TRBJ2-1 TRBD2 many TRBV6-2/TRBV6-3 TGTGCCAGCAGTACAAGCGGGGGGTTAAATGAGCAGTTCTTC CASSTSGGLNEQFF
TRBJ2-3 . few TRBV5-1 TGCGCCAGCAGCTTGGGACTTTCTAGCACAGATACGCAGTATTTT CASSLGLSSTDTQYF
TRBJ1-1 . few TRBV29-1 TGCAGCGTCGGTACAGGGTTCACTGAAGCTTTCTTT CSVGTGFTEAFF
TRBJ2-2 . few TRBV24-1 TGTGCCTCGGCAGGGGACACCGGGGAGCTGTTTTTT CASAGDTGELFF
TRBJ2-1 . few TRBV5-1 TGCGCCAGCAGCCCGACCGGGACTGAGGGATACAATGAGCAGTTCTTC CASSPTGTEGYNEQFF
TRBJ2-1 . many TRBV4-3 TGCGCCAGCAGCCAACGAAGGGGTCGGAATGAGCAGTTCTTC CASSQRRGRNEQFF
TRBJ2-5 . many TRBV27 TGTGCCAGCAGTAGGGGGTTCGGCAGGTCCCAAGAGACCCAGTACTTC CASSRGFGRSQETQYF
TRBJ2-6 . many TRBV5-1 TGTGCCAGCAGTTGGGGGTCCGGGGCCAACGTCCTGACTTTC CASSWGSGANVLTF
TRBJ2-7 . . TRBV19 TGTGCCAGTAGACAGGGGACTTCCTACGAGCAGTACTTC CASRQGTSYEQYF
TRBJ2-2 . few TRBV3-1 TGTGCCAGCAGCCAAGAAAGGGGACATACGAACACCGGGGAGCTGTTTTTT CASSQERGHTNTGELFF
TRBJ2-3 . . TRBV9 TGTGCCAGCAGCGTCGGCCATAGCACAGATACGCAGTATTTT CASSVGHSTDTQYF
TRBJ1-1 TRBD1 . TRBV7-2 TGTGCCAGCAGATACGGGACAGGGGCTATGAACACTGAAGCTTTCTTT CASRYGTGAMNTEAFF
TRBJ1-6 TRBD1 many TRBV7-2 TGTGCCAGCAGCCTTCGACAGGGGGCGGGTTCACCCCTCCACTTT CASSLRQGAGSPLHF
TRBJ2-2 . few TRBV7-6 TGTGCCAGCAGCTTTCAGGGAGTGGGCACCGGGGAGCTGTTTTTT CASSFQGVGTGELFF
TRBJ1-4 . . TRBV7-2 TGTGCCAGCAGCCCAGGCCCGGGATCGGAAAAACTGTTTTTT CASSPGPGSEKLFF
TRBJ1-3 . few TRBV7-2 TGTGCCAGCAGAGGGTTTGGGGTGGCTGGAAACACCATATATTTT CASRGFGVAGNTIYF
TRBJ2-7 . few TRBV4-2 TGTGCCAGCAGCCACCGCGGACCGTCCTACGAGCAGTACTTC CASSHRGPSYEQYF
TRBJ2-1 . . TRBV15 TGTGCCACCAGCACCGTCGTGGGCAATGAGCAGTTCTTC CATSTVVGNEQFF
TRBJ2-1 TRBD2 . TRBV12-3/TRBV12-4 TGTGCCAGCAGCCCCTCGAGCGGGGGGCCCTACAATGAGCAGTTCTTC CASSPSSGGPYNEQFF
TRBJ2-7 TRBD1 once TRBV11-2 TGTGCCAGCAGCTTAGGACAGGGCCATAACGTGGGCTCCTACGAGCAGTACTTC CASSLGQGHNVGSYEQYF
TRBJ2-7 . . TRBV20-1 TGCAGTGCTACCGGGGCCCCCAGGAGCGAGCAGTACTTC CSATGAPRSEQYF
TRBJ2-1 TRBD2 . TRBV12-3/TRBV12-4 TGTGCCAGCAGTTTAGGACCTAAGACTAGCAGCGATGAGCAGTTCTTC CASSLGPKTSSDEQFF
TRBJ1-4 . few TRBV20-1 TGCAGTGCTAGGCCGCCAGGGGTCGAAAAACTGTTTTTT CSARPPGVEKLFF
TRBJ2-3 TRBD2 . TRBV29-1 TGCAGCGTTGAAGTCATGCCTAGCGGGAGGAGGGATACGCAGTATTTT CSVEVMPSGRRDTQYF
TRBJ2-7 . . TRBV5-1 TGCGCCAGCAGTTTGGAGGGACGGGACGCAACCTACGAGCAGTACTTC CASSLEGRDATYEQYF
TRBJ2-1 TRBD2 few TRBV2 TGTGCCAGCAGACGACTAGCGGGGGGGCGAGGCAATGAGCAGTTCTTC CASRRLAGGRGNEQFF
TRBJ2-5 . . TRBV29-1 TGCAGCGTTGAAGTTACCCGAAAGACCCAGTACTTC CSVEVTRKTQYF
TRBJ1-6 . few TRBV21-1 TGTGCCAGCAGCACCCGGGATTCCGAAAATTCACCCCTCCACTTT CASSTRDSENSPLHF
TRBJ2-3 . few TRBV7-2 TGTGCCAGCAGCAAAGGGTCGTTTTTGTTAGATACGCAGTATTTT CASSKGSFLLDTQYF
TRBJ2-3 TRBD2 few TRBV11-2 TGTGCCAGCAGCCCAACGGGGGGGCCGGAACGGGATACGCAGTATTTT CASSPTGGPERDTQYF
TRBJ1-2 TRBD1 few TRBV5-1 TGCGCCAGCAGCTTGAGGGGACAGACCTATGGCTACACCTTC CASSLRGQTYGYTF
TRBJ2-2 TRBD2 few TRBV4-1 TGCGCCAGCAGCCAAGCCCCCCTAGCGGGGGCGGGCGGGGAGCTGTTTTTT CASSQAPLAGAGGELFF
TRBJ1-1 . . TRBV7-2 TGTGCCAGCAGCTCGACAGTAAGGGCTTTCTTT CASSSTVRAFF
TRBJ2-2 . . TRBV20-1 TGCAGTGCTGCCCGCACTGTAGGGGAGCTGTTTTTT CSAARTVGELFF
TRBJ2-5 TRBD2 . TRBV4-1 TGCGCCAGCAGCCAAGATGCGGCGGGGGGGCGAGAGACCCAGTACTTC CASSQDAAGGRETQYF
TRBJ1-1 . many TRBV4-1 TGCGCCAGCAGCCAAGATGTGGGGGAAAGTACTGAAGCTTTCTTT CASSQDVGESTEAFF
TRBJ2-3 . once TRBV5-6 TGTGCCAGCAGCTTGGACAGATACTACACAGATACGCAGTATTTT CASSLDRYYTDTQYF
TRBJ1-2 TRBD1 few TRBV4-2 TGTGCCAGCAGCCAAAGACAGGGCGCTGGCTACACCTTC CASSQRQGAGYTF
TRBJ2-1 . . TRBV28 TGTGCCAGCAGTTTGAGTACAATCTACAATGAGCAGTTCTTC CASSLSTIYNEQFF
TRBJ2-1 . few TRBV20-1 TGCAGTGCTAGAATACAGCCGAATGAGCAGTTCTTC CSARIQPNEQFF